Shown below are 27 T cell receptor beta chains from a single sample sequenced in a study of shared clonotypes between healthy human individuals. Assay used: immunoSEQ multiplex PCR; TCRdb lists only in-frame clones, some missing. The sample carries hundreds of thousands of clones, 72% recorded once. Sequenced: memory CD4+ T cells sorted from blood. The sample's subset: CD45RA-negative fraction. The receptors were gathered from a woman in her twenties or thirties in good health.

The J gene is TRBJ1-1, the V gene TRBV9; D is unclear. The length of the CDR3 is 13 residues. Germline V CDR1 and CDR2: SGDLS, YYNGEE. Trimming pared 0 bases from V and 3 bases from J, leaving 6 bases between. The CDR3 loop is CASSVGVYTEAFF. CDR3 sequence (DNA): TGTGCCAGCAGCGTAGGAGTGTACACTGAAGCTTTCTTT.

The V and J genes are TRBV28 and TRBJ1-2; D gene ambiguous. Germline values: CDR1 MDHEN, CDR2 SYDVKM. This CDR3 has 10 amino acids. V lost 5 bases and J 3 bases, leaving 1 base between the germline ends. The CDR3, as DNA: TGTGCCAGCAGTGACTATGGCTACACCTTC. Translation gives CASSDYGYTF.

This clone appeared a few times. The chain uses TRBV29-1 and TRBJ1-2; a weak D match, TRBD1 (5 bases). Germline V gives CDR1 SQVTM, CDR2 ANQGSEA. Trimming took off 3 bases at V and 5 bases at J, with 13 bases between the two ends. This CDR3 spans 13 amino acids. The CDR3 DNA follows: TGCAGCGTTGACGACAGAGGGGCTTATGGCTACACCTTC. Its translation is CSVDDRGAYGYTF.

The chain links TRBV5-1 to TRBJ2-1; 12 bases map to TRBD1. Germline V gene sequence: CDR1 SGHRS, CDR2 YFSETQ. With 6 bases clipped from V and 9 bases from J, the junction kept 10 bases outside the gene matches. The CDR3 has 15 residues. The CDR3 spells CASTPTGTGGREQFF. The CDR3 bases are TGCGCCAGCACCCCGACGGGGACAGGGGGCCGTGAGCAGTTCTTC.

The rearrangement links TRBV7-8 to TRBJ1-5; 8 nucleotides align to TRBD1. The CDR3 runs 17 residues. Trimming removed 4 bases from V and 1 base from J; junction bases left unmatched: 9. The germline CDR1 and CDR2 sequences are SGHVS and FQNEAQ. CDR3 residues: CASSWTGSGRSNQPQHF. The CDR3 region has the DNA TGTGCCAGCAGCTGGACAGGGTCTGGGAGGAGCAATCAGCCCCAGCATTTT. Together with reference TRBV7-8 and TRBJ1-5, the CDR3 gives the full variable domain: GAGVSQSPRYKVAKRGQDVALRCDPISGHVSLFWYQQALGQGPEFLTYFQNEAQLDKSGLPSDRFFAERPEGSVSTLKIQRTQQEDSAVYLCASSWTGSGRSNQPQHFGDGTRLSIL.

This clone showed up just a few times. The chain couples TRBV20-1 to TRBJ1-2, with D possibly being TRBD1 (6 bases). The ends were cut back, 5 bases at V and 6 bases at J, with 10 bases in the middle. The CDR3 is 11 amino acids. Germline V gene lookup returns CDR1 DFQATT and CDR2 SNEGSKA (reference sequence). CDR3: CSAYGQNGYTF. Here the CDR3 DNA reads TGCAGTGCTTACGGACAGAATGGCTACACCTTC.

The CDR3 bases are TGTGCCAGCAGCTGGGAAAGCCAAGAGACCCAGTACTTC. Residues: CASSWESQETQYF. V usage is TRBV5-4 and J usage is TRBJ2-5, with D unclear. V lost 3 bases and J lost 1, with 7 bases in between. Germline V gives CDR1 SGHNT, CDR2 YYREEE (reference sequence). There are 13 residues in the CDR3.

Note on this clone: Other nucleotide sequences in the sample specify the same CDR3. The chain recombines TRBV19 with TRBJ1-1, with 7 bases matching TRBD1. CDR1 LNHDA and CDR2 SQIVND come from the germline V gene (reference sequence). The junction had 7 bases not matched to a gene; V was cut back by 4 bases and J by 2 bases. This CDR3 spans 15 amino acids. In DNA, the CDR3 is TGTGCCAGTAGTACCCCCGGGACAGCAAACACTGAAGCTTTCTTT. Protein sequence: CASSTPGTANTEAFF.

The V call is TRBV10-1, the J call TRBJ1-5; tentatively, D is TRBD1 (5 bases). Trimming left V 6 bases short and J 1 base short, with 13 bases between. Germline V gene sequence: CDR1 WNHNN, CDR2 SYGVQD (reference sequence). The CDR3 runs 15 residues. CDR3 region: CASSGTKRSNQPQHF. CDR3 in DNA: TGCGCCAGCAGCGGGACTAAGAGGAGCAATCAGCCCCAGCATTTT.

Comments on this clone: At the DNA level, this CDR3 is encoded by other sequences in the same sample as well. The chain uses TRBV20-1 and TRBJ1-1, with D uncertain. V was clipped by 6 bases and J by 1 base, with 6 bases between them. CDR3 length: 11 residues. In germline, CDR1 is DFQATT, CDR2 SNEGSKA (reference sequence). The CDR3 reads CSAEENTEAFF. In DNA, the CDR3 is TGCAGTGCGGAGGAGAACACTGAAGCTTTCTTT.

The chain couples TRBV28 to TRBJ2-1, with a weak D call TRBD1 (6 bases). The CDR3 contains 16 residues. V was shortened by 4 bases and J by 2 bases, with 15 bases between the two germline ends. Per the germline V gene, CDR1 is MDHEN and CDR2 is SYDVKM. The CDR3 loop reads CASSSHSGAPYNEQFF. CDR3 bases: TGTGCCAGCAGTTCCCACTCAGGGGCCCCCTACAATGAGCAGTTCTTC.

The table lists this clone with a few counts. The J gene is TRBJ1-2, the V gene TRBV19; 7 bases align to TRBD1. CDR3 length equals 13 residues. Germline V gives CDR1 LNHDA, CDR2 SQIVND (reference sequence). With V trimmed by 6 bases and J by 5 bases, 6 bases remained unmatched. The DNA of the CDR3 is TGTGCCAGTAGCGATACAGGGGAATATGGCTACACCTTC. This sequence encodes CASSDTGEYGYTF. The complete variable domain, with remaining parts taken from reference TRBV19 and TRBJ1-2, reads DGGITQSPKYLFRKEGQNVTLSCEQNLNHDAMYWYRQDPGQGLRLIYYSQIVNDFQKGDIAEGYSVSREKKESFPLTVTSAQKNPTAFYLCASSDTGEYGYTFGSGTRLTVV.

The chain combines TRBV29-1 with TRBJ2-1; 9 positions match TRBD2. The V segment lost 4 bases and the J segment 4 bases; nucleotides outside the gene matches: 11. CDR3 length: 16 residues. Germline-derived CDR1 and CDR2 are SQVTM and ANQGSEA. The CDR3 here is CSVVRRGGLAYNEQFF. For the CDR3, the DNA is TGCAGCGTTGTCCGGAGAGGGGGACTAGCTTACAATGAGCAGTTCTTC.

This clone was observed once. This chain uses TRBV6-5 with TRBJ1-1; D not resolved. The CDR3 covers 14 residues. Trimming cost V 6 bases and J 0 bases, with 11 bases left between them. The germline gives CDR1 MNHEY, CDR2 SVGAGI. CDR3 DNA: TGTGCCAGCAGACCGAACTGGATGAACACTGAAGCTTTCTTT. It codes for CASRPNWMNTEAFF.

The chain joins TRBV28 to TRBJ1-2; a possible D gene is TRBD1 (5 bases). Trimming removed 1 base at V and 3 bases at J, with 9 bases between. Germline loops: CDR1 MDHEN, CDR2 SYDVKM. CDR3 size: 14 residues. The CDR3 bases are TGTGCCAGCAGTTTATTCTTACAGGACTATGGCTACACCTTC. It yields the protein CASSLFLQDYGYTF.

The table lists this clone with a few counts. Other nucleotide sequences in the sample specify the same CDR3. The gene calls are TRBV18 and TRBJ2-1; 8 positions agree with TRBD1. V shed 6 bases and J 2 bases; nucleotides not matched to a gene: 3. This CDR3 region has 14 residues. The germline V gene encodes CDR1 KGHSH and CDR2 LQKENI. In DNA, the CDR3 is TGTGCCAGCTCCCCAGGGGGCCCCTACAATGAGCAGTTCTTC. It codes for CASSPGGPYNEQFF.

The J gene is TRBJ2-7, the V gene TRBV27; D could derive from TRBD1 or TRBD2 (5 bases each). V lost 7 bases and J lost 0, with 16 bases in between. CDR3 size: 15 residues. CDR1 is MNHEY, CDR2 SMNVEV, per germline (reference sequence). This CDR3 reads CASNGRDGRSYEQYF. The CDR3 DNA sequence: TGTGCCAGCAACGGACGGGACGGCCGCTCCTACGAGCAGTACTTC.

This clone appeared a single time. The rearrangement joins TRBV7-3 to TRBJ1-2; D remains ambiguous. The CDR3 totals 12 residues. The germline V and J ends were trimmed by 5 bases and 2 bases, with 6 bases remaining between them. CDR1 SGHTA and CDR2 FQGTGA come from the germline V gene. CDR3 bases: TGTGCCAGCAGCCCTCCCAACTATGGCTACACCTTC. Its translation is CASSPPNYGYTF.

The chain links TRBV7-2 to TRBJ2-1; D possibly corresponds to TRBD1 (6 bases). The CDR3 length is 15 residues. From germline, CDR1 is SGHTA and CDR2 FQGNSA. The V end lost 3 bases, the J end lost 2 bases, and 11 bases lay between the germline ends. The CDR3 loop reads CASSFEQGPYNEQFF. For the CDR3, the DNA is TGTGCCAGCAGCTTCGAACAGGGCCCCTACAATGAGCAGTTCTTC.

This clone was seen only a few times. The chain carries TRBV5-1 and TRBJ2-7; 7 bases agree with TRBD1. In germline, CDR1 is SGHRS, CDR2 YFSETQ. This CDR3 has 16 amino acids. The V segment lost 0 bases and the J segment 4 bases; nucleotides outside the gene matches: 10. The CDR3 protein is CASSLDPDRNSYEQYF. In nucleotides, the CDR3 is TGCGCCAGCAGCTTGGATCCGGACAGGAACTCGTACGAGCAGTACTTC. Full variable domain (outside the CDR3, taken from reference TRBV5-1 and TRBJ2-7): KAGVTQTPRYLIKTRGQQVTLSCSPISGHRSVSWYQQTPGQGLQFLFEYFSETQRNKGNFPGRFSGRQFSNSRSEMNVSTLELGDSALYLCASSLDPDRNSYEQYFGPGTRLTVT.

This chain links TRBV6-1 with TRBJ1-4, with a tentative D call TRBD1 (5 bases). This CDR3 spans 13 amino acids. Trimming left V 7 bases short and J 6 bases short, with 12 bases between. Germline V lookup: CDR1 MNHNS, CDR2 SASEGT. CDR3 region: CASNGAQDEKLFF. In DNA form, the CDR3 reads TGTGCCAGCAACGGGGCGCAAGATGAAAAACTGTTTTTT.

The V gene is TRBV18, the J gene TRBJ1-5, with D tentatively TRBD1 (5 bases). The CDR3 extends over 13 amino acids. V lost 6 bases and J 6 bases, leaving 12 bases between the germline ends. CDR1 is KGHSH, CDR2 LQKENI, per germline. The CDR3 loop is CASSLRGIQPQHF. CDR3 nucleotides: TGTGCCAGCTCCCTCCGGGGGATTCAGCCCCAGCATTTT. The full variable domain, rest sourced from reference TRBV18 and TRBJ1-5, is NAGVMQNPRHLVRRRGQEARLRCSPMKGHSHVYWYRQLPEEGLKFMVYLQKENIIDESGMPKERFSAEFPKEGPSILRIQQVVRGDSAAYFCASSLRGIQPQHFGDGTRLSIL.

This clone was found many times. This chain joins TRBV5-1 and TRBJ2-3, with D possibly matching TRBD1 (6 bases). CDR1 is SGHRS and CDR2 is YFSETQ in the germline V gene. This CDR3 spans 14 amino acids. V was trimmed by 4 bases and J by 2 bases, leaving 11 bases between them. The CDR3 here is CASSQRTDTDTQYF. DNA of the CDR3: TGCGCCAGCAGCCAACGGACAGACACAGATACGCAGTATTTT.

This sequence joins TRBV30 and TRBJ2-5, with TRBD2 matching 10 bases. The CDR3 contains 15 residues. Germline loops: CDR1 GTSNPN, CDR2 SVGIG (reference sequence). The V segment lost 0 bases and the J segment 11 bases; nucleotides outside the gene matches: 12. The CDR3 loop reads CAWSVHTSGTKEQYF. The CDR3 DNA reads as TGTGCCTGGAGTGTACATACTAGCGGGACTAAAGAGCAGTACTTC.

CDR3 in amino acids: CASSATGPYNEQFF. The CDR3 DNA is TGTGCCAGCAGCGCGACAGGGCCGTACAATGAGCAGTTCTTC. This chain joins TRBV9 and TRBJ2-1; TRBD1 matches at 7 bases. The CDR3 is 14 residues long. Germline CDR1 and CDR2: SGDLS and YYNGEE. The J segment lost 4 bases and the V segment lost 3 bases, leaving 4 bases of the junction unmatched.

The rearrangement joins TRBV15 to TRBJ1-1, with D tentatively TRBD1 (6 bases). The CDR3 loop spans 15 amino acids. Germline assignment: CDR1 LNHNV and CDR2 YYDKDF (reference sequence). Trimming pared 5 bases from V and 1 base from J, leaving 14 bases between. In DNA, the CDR3 is TGTGCCACCAGCGGGGGGGCGACAGGGAACACTGAAGCTTTCTTT. Translating gives CATSGGATGNTEAFF. The full variable domain, with the rest looked up from reference TRBV15 and TRBJ1-1, is DAMVIQNPRYQVTQFGKPVTLSCSQTLNHNVMYWYQQKSSQAPKLLFHYYDKDFNNEADTPDNFQSRRPNTSFCFLDIRSPGLGDTAMYLCATSGGATGNTEAFFGQGTRLTVV.

The V gene is TRBV18, the J gene TRBJ1-5; D unresolved. Trimming cost V 6 bases and J 7 bases, with 16 bases left between them. In germline, CDR1 is KGHSH, CDR2 LQKENI. The CDR3 has 14 amino acids. Here the CDR3 DNA reads TGTGCCAGCTCCCCAGAGGTTCTGCAGCAGCCCCAGCATTTT. This sequence encodes CASSPEVLQQPQHF.